This T cell receptor (beta chain) originates from a study of shared clonotypes between healthy human individuals. Study at large: Donors had three CD4 naive, three CD4 memory, two CD8 naive and one CD8 memory plate apiece. Overall study results and limits: Several donors had around 5.2% of their naive CD4 clonotypes in common.

This clone was observed a handful of times. The target antigen is unknown. The assay was immunoSEQ multiplex PCR, and TCRdb's table has in-frame clones only and misses some. The data hold some 2.1 million clones, with about 95% observed a single time. Germline CDR1 is GTSNPN and CDR2 is SVGIG (reference sequence). The CDR3 length is 13 residues. Trimming removed 3 bases at V and 8 bases at J, with 11 bases between. The sequenced sample was naive CD4+ T cells sorted from blood. Indicated subset: CD45RA+ positively selected. The origin of this receptor is a man in his late teens or twenties in good health. J is TRBJ1-6 and V is TRBV30, with D maybe TRBD1 (5 bases). The CDR3 region is CAWRRDRDSPLHF. CDR3 bases: TGTGCCTGGAGACGGGACCGTGATTCACCCCTCCACTTT.